These T cell receptor beta chains were read from a single sample in a study of blood T cells in healthy people across ages. TCRdb redid the calling of the 5' RACE reads with MiXCR, one entry per CDR3 protein. The data hold around 1.5 million distinct CDR3 sequences, with about 31% observed a single time. The sample consisted of blood. These receptors came from a woman aged 30 to 39 in good health. CDR3s include the opening cysteine and the closing phenylalanine or tryptophan. The order of the fields is clone size, J gene, D gene, V gene, CDR3 DNA, CDR3 protein. D genes are given only for firm matches. Not every row has a clone size; where given, it reads once, few, many or a size class.

clone size: few; J gene: TRBJ2-1; D gene: TRBD2; V gene: TRBV5-4; CDR3 DNA: TGTGCCAGCAGCTTATCGGGACTAGCGTACAATGAGCAGTTCTTC; CDR3 protein: CASSLSGLAYNEQFF
clone size: .; J gene: TRBJ2-2; D gene: TRBD2; V gene: TRBV9; CDR3 DNA: TGTGCCAGCAGCGTGGGGACTAGCGGGAGGCCAAACACCGGGGAGCTGTTTTTT; CDR3 protein: CASSVGTSGRPNTGELFF
clone size: few; J gene: TRBJ2-6; D gene: TRBD1; V gene: TRBV6-6; CDR3 DNA: TGTGCCAGCAGTTTCCTGACAGGGGGGTCTGGGGCCAACGTCCTGACTTTC; CDR3 protein: CASSFLTGGSGANVLTF
clone size: few; J gene: TRBJ2-1; D gene: .; V gene: TRBV3-1; CDR3 DNA: TGTGCCAGCAGCCCCTATGCAGGGGGGACCTACAATGAGCAGTTCTTC; CDR3 protein: CASSPYAGGTYNEQFF
clone size: few; J gene: TRBJ2-7; D gene: TRBD2; V gene: TRBV20-1; CDR3 DNA: TGCAGTGCTAGGTGGGCTAGCGGGAGCTACGAGCAGTACTTC; CDR3 protein: CSARWASGSYEQYF
clone size: .; J gene: TRBJ1-2; D gene: .; V gene: TRBV29-1; CDR3 DNA: TGCAGCGTTTCAGACAGGCCTAACTATGGCTACACCTTC; CDR3 protein: CSVSDRPNYGYTF
clone size: .; J gene: TRBJ2-1; D gene: TRBD1; V gene: TRBV27; CDR3 DNA: TGTGCCAGCAGTCGGCCGACAGGGATTGGGGCCAATGAGCAGTTCTTC; CDR3 protein: CASSRPTGIGANEQFF
clone size: .; J gene: TRBJ1-2; D gene: .; V gene: TRBV30; CDR3 DNA: TGTGCCTGGAGTGCTTTCAGGGCCGATGGCTACACCTTC; CDR3 protein: CAWSAFRADGYTF
clone size: .; J gene: TRBJ2-7; D gene: .; V gene: TRBV27; CDR3 DNA: TGTGCCAGCAGTTTATCCTCAGGGCTCCAATACGAGCAGTACTTC; CDR3 protein: CASSLSSGLQYEQYF
clone size: .; J gene: TRBJ2-3; D gene: .; V gene: TRBV9; CDR3 DNA: TGTGCCAGCAGCGGCAACCCCGGGGAGGATACGCAGTATTTT; CDR3 protein: CASSGNPGEDTQYF
clone size: few; J gene: TRBJ2-1; D gene: .; V gene: TRBV10-3; CDR3 DNA: TGTGCCATCAGTGAGCGAGGTCAGGCGGCTGAGCAGTTCTTC; CDR3 protein: CAISERGQAAEQFF
clone size: .; J gene: TRBJ1-1; D gene: TRBD1; V gene: TRBV10-3; CDR3 DNA: TGTGCCAGCGCTACAGGGGCAGGGAACACTGAAGCTTTCTTT; CDR3 protein: CASATGAGNTEAFF
clone size: .; J gene: TRBJ1-1; D gene: .; V gene: TRBV9; CDR3 DNA: TGTGCCAGCAGCGTAGACGGGAGGGAAGAGACTGAAGCTTTCTTT; CDR3 protein: CASSVDGREETEAFF
clone size: .; J gene: TRBJ2-5; D gene: TRBD1; V gene: TRBV5-1; CDR3 DNA: TGCGCCAGCAGCTCGGGGACAGGTGGTAAGGAGACCCGGTACTTC; CDR3 protein: CASSSGTGGKETRYF
clone size: few; J gene: TRBJ2-7; D gene: .; V gene: TRBV4-2; CDR3 DNA: TGTGCCAGCAGCCCGGTGAGAGGCCTCGACTACGAGCAGTACTTC; CDR3 protein: CASSPVRGLDYEQYF
clone size: .; J gene: TRBJ2-1; D gene: .; V gene: TRBV13; CDR3 DNA: TGTGCCACCTTATACAGTATAGGGTATGATGAGCAGTTCTTC; CDR3 protein: CATLYSIGYDEQFF
clone size: .; J gene: TRBJ1-2; D gene: TRBD1; V gene: TRBV20-1; CDR3 DNA: TGCAGTGCCCTCAACAGGGGGAGGGACTATGGCTACACCTTC; CDR3 protein: CSALNRGRDYGYTF
clone size: .; J gene: TRBJ2-5; D gene: TRBD2; V gene: TRBV12-3/TRBV12-4; CDR3 DNA: TGTGCCAGCAGTCCAGGGACTAGCGGGGGGGGACGTGAGACCCAGTACTTC; CDR3 protein: CASSPGTSGGGRETQYF
clone size: .; J gene: TRBJ1-5; D gene: TRBD1; V gene: TRBV5-1; CDR3 DNA: TGCGCCAGCAGCTTGGTTCCAGGGGGTCACCAGCCCCAGCATTTT; CDR3 protein: CASSLVPGGHQPQHF
clone size: many; J gene: TRBJ2-2; D gene: .; V gene: TRBV28; CDR3 DNA: TGTGCCAGCGAATATGGGGGAAACACCGGGGAGCTGTTTTTT; CDR3 protein: CASEYGGNTGELFF
clone size: .; J gene: TRBJ2-1; D gene: .; V gene: TRBV18; CDR3 DNA: TGTGCCAGCTCCTACGCCTCTGTCGAGCAGTTCTTC; CDR3 protein: CASSYASVEQFF
clone size: .; J gene: TRBJ2-1; D gene: .; V gene: TRBV5-1; CDR3 DNA: TGCGCCAGCAGCTTTGCAGCCCAAAAGGGGAATGAGCAGTTCTTC; CDR3 protein: CASSFAAQKGNEQFF
clone size: few; J gene: TRBJ2-1; D gene: TRBD2; V gene: TRBV18; CDR3 DNA: TGTGCCAGCTCACCACGGACTAGCGGGGGCTACAATGAGCAGTTCTTC; CDR3 protein: CASSPRTSGGYNEQFF
clone size: .; J gene: TRBJ2-7; D gene: TRBD1; V gene: TRBV2; CDR3 DNA: TGTGCCAGCAGAGCGGGACAGGGGAACTCCTACGAGCAGTACTTC; CDR3 protein: CASRAGQGNSYEQYF
clone size: .; J gene: TRBJ2-7; D gene: .; V gene: TRBV25-1; CDR3 DNA: TGTGCCAGCTTACCCCGGTCCCACTACGAGCAGTACTTC; CDR3 protein: CASLPRSHYEQYF
clone size: .; J gene: TRBJ1-1; D gene: .; V gene: TRBV2; CDR3 DNA: TGTGCCAGCAGGGTCCGCTTTATGAACACTGAAGCTTTCTTT; CDR3 protein: CASRVRFMNTEAFF
clone size: .; J gene: TRBJ1-1; D gene: .; V gene: TRBV29-1; CDR3 DNA: TGCAGCGTCGTGGTTGGGTTCTTGAACACTGAAGCTTTCTTT; CDR3 protein: CSVVVGFLNTEAFF
clone size: few; J gene: TRBJ2-5; D gene: TRBD1; V gene: TRBV4-1; CDR3 DNA: TGCGCCAGCAGCCAGGCGACAGGGTTCTCTTTAGAGACCCAGTACTTC; CDR3 protein: CASSQATGFSLETQYF
clone size: .; J gene: TRBJ2-3; D gene: .; V gene: TRBV20-1; CDR3 DNA: TGCAGTGCTAAGCCGGCCAAGAGGGTGTCAGATACGCAGTATTTT; CDR3 protein: CSAKPAKRVSDTQYF
clone size: few; J gene: TRBJ2-7; D gene: TRBD2; V gene: TRBV20-1; CDR3 DNA: TGCAGTGCTAGATCACTAGCGGGGGGCTACGAGCAGTACTTC; CDR3 protein: CSARSLAGGYEQYF
clone size: .; J gene: TRBJ2-7; D gene: .; V gene: TRBV28; CDR3 DNA: TGTGCCAGCAGTTTTGTACCGGGCCACGAGCAGTACTTC; CDR3 protein: CASSFVPGHEQYF
clone size: few; J gene: TRBJ2-3; D gene: TRBD2; V gene: TRBV7-8; CDR3 DNA: TGTGCCAGCAGCTTACATAACGGGGGGGCTCAGAGTACGCAGTATTTT; CDR3 protein: CASSLHNGGAQSTQYF
clone size: .; J gene: TRBJ1-2; D gene: TRBD1; V gene: TRBV13; CDR3 DNA: TGTGCCAGCAGCGAATCCCGGACAGGGGGCCAATACTATGGCTACACCTTC; CDR3 protein: CASSESRTGGQYYGYTF
clone size: few; J gene: TRBJ2-7; D gene: TRBD1; V gene: TRBV27; CDR3 DNA: TGTGCCAGCAGCATGGGACAGGGGGCCTGGGAGCAGTACTTC; CDR3 protein: CASSMGQGAWEQYF
clone size: .; J gene: TRBJ2-1; D gene: TRBD2; V gene: TRBV27; CDR3 DNA: TGTGCCAGCAGTCATCCGATGCCTAGCGGGAGTTATGAGCAGTTCTTC; CDR3 protein: CASSHPMPSGSYEQFF
clone size: .; J gene: TRBJ2-3; D gene: .; V gene: TRBV6-1; CDR3 DNA: TGTGCCAGCAGTGGACTATTGAGAGATACGCAGTATTTT; CDR3 protein: CASSGLLRDTQYF
clone size: few; J gene: TRBJ1-5; D gene: .; V gene: TRBV12-3/TRBV12-4; CDR3 DNA: TGTGCCAGCAGTCTACAGGTTAACAGCAATCAGCCCCAGCATTTT; CDR3 protein: CASSLQVNSNQPQHF
clone size: .; J gene: TRBJ2-3; D gene: TRBD2; V gene: TRBV7-9; CDR3 DNA: TGTGTCAGCAGCTTATCGACTAGCGCGAACACAGATACGCAGTATTTT; CDR3 protein: CVSSLSTSANTDTQYF
clone size: .; J gene: TRBJ2-5; D gene: .; V gene: TRBV6-6; CDR3 DNA: TGTGCCAGCAGTTTATTTGAAGAGACCCAGTACTTC; CDR3 protein: CASSLFEETQYF
clone size: .; J gene: TRBJ2-7; D gene: TRBD1; V gene: TRBV27; CDR3 DNA: TGTGCCAGCAGTTCCCAGGGGGCCAGCTCCTACGAGCAGTACTTC; CDR3 protein: CASSSQGASSYEQYF
clone size: few; J gene: TRBJ2-1; D gene: .; V gene: TRBV5-1; CDR3 DNA: TGCGCCAGCAGCTTGGGGGCTTCCCATGAGCAGTTCTTC; CDR3 protein: CASSLGASHEQFF